The T cell receptor beta chain under discussion was sequenced for a study of patients and donors after allogeneic stem cell transplantation. TCRdb ran MiXCR on the RT-PCR reads and lists one entry per CDR3 protein. The data contain about 110,000 distinct CDR3 sequences, around 35% of them singletons. The table lists this clonotype with a few counts. CDR1 is MNHEY, CDR2 SVGEGT, per germline. The CDR3 has 13 amino acids. The trim removed 11 bases at V and 0 bases at J, leaving 5 bases unmatched. This TCR derives from a human donor who was either an allogeneic HSCT recipient or a stem cell or donor lymphocyte infusion donor (not recorded which). It is not recorded whose cells these are; they may come from a transplant donor. The sequenced sample was blood, either unsorted or a sorted T cell fraction (not recorded which). This chain uses TRBV6-2 or TRBV6-3 with TRBJ1-1; 8 nucleotides align to TRBD1. CDR3 region: CAGRQGLNTEAFF. CDR3 DNA: TGTGCCGGAAGACAGGGGCTGAACACTGAAGCTTTCTTT.